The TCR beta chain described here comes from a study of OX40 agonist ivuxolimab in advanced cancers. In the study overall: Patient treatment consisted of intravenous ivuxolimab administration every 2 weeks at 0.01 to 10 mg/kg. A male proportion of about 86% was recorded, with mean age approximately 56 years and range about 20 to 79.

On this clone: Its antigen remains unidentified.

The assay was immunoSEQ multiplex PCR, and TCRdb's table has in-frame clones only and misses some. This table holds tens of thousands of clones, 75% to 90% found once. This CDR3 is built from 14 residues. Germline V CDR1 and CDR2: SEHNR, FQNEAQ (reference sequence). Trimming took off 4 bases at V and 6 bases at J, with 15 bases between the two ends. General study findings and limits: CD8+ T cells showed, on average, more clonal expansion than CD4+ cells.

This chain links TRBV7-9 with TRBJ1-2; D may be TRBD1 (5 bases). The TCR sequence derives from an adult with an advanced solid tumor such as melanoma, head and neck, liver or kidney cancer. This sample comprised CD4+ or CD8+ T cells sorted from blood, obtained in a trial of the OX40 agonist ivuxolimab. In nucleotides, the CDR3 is TGTGCCAGCAGCTGGGGGGAAGGCCCGGATGGCTACACCTTC. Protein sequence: CASSWGEGPDGYTF. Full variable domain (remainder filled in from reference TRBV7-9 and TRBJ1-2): DTGVSQNPRHKITKRGQNVTFRCDPISEHNRLYWYRQTLGQGPEFLTYFQNEAQLEKSRLLSDRFSAERPKGSFSTLEIQRTEQGDSAMYLCASSWGEGPDGYTFGSGTRLTVV.